This record covers a single T cell receptor beta chain. Its matching antigen is unknown. Profiled with immunoSEQ multiplex PCR; TCRdb holds only in-frame clones, not every one. The profile shows tens of thousands of clones, 80% to 95% of them singletons. These data come from a study of OX40 agonist ivuxolimab in advanced cancers. Study outcomes and limitations: It was not determined which antigens were specifically recognized by the peripheral T cells that had undergone clonal expansion.

The CDR3 spans 14 residues. The V gene's germline CDR1 is LNHDA and CDR2 SQIVND (reference sequence). Trimming pared 3 bases from V and 1 base from J, leaving 10 bases between. The receptor's source is an adult with an advanced solid tumor such as melanoma, head and neck, liver or kidney cancer. The J gene is TRBJ2-7, the V gene TRBV19, with D unresolved. Sequences were derived from CD4+ or CD8+ T cells sorted from blood, sampled in a trial of the OX40 agonist ivuxolimab. CDR3 DNA: TGTGCCAGTAGTATCCCAGGCCAGTCCTACGAGCAGTACTTC. Its translation is CASSIPGQSYEQYF.